Presented here are 17 T cell receptor beta chains from one specimen sequenced in a study of CD8 T cells in Susac syndrome. Reverse transcription used roughly 0.5 to 1 ug RNA and random hexamers. TCRdb called the immunoSEQ multiplex PCR reads again in MiXCR, with one record for every CDR3 protein. The sample shows 150,000 to 200,000 distinct CDR3 sequences, just under 95% of them seen only once. The source material was CD4+ T cells from PBMCs. These receptors were obtained from a human donor with Susac syndrome.

This clonotype was seen only once. The J gene is TRBJ2-7, the V gene TRBV6-5, with TRBD1 matching 9 bases. Germline-derived CDR1 and CDR2 are MNHEY and SVGAGI. The CDR3 runs to 13 residues. V shed 0 bases and J 9 bases; nucleotides not matched to a gene: 3. DNA for the CDR3: TGTGCCAGCAGTTACTCCAACAGGGGGCTGCAGTACTTC. Protein sequence: CASSYSNRGLQYF.

The chain recombines TRBV20-1 with TRBJ1-1; D uncertain. V was clipped by 2 bases and J by 4 bases, with 5 bases between them. The CDR3 consists of 11 residues. The germline CDR1 and CDR2 sequences are DFQATT and SNEGSKA (reference sequence). Here the CDR3 reads CSARHTTEAFF. The CDR3 coding sequence is TGCAGTGCTAGACACACCACTGAAGCTTTCTTT.

The chain links TRBV5-1 to TRBJ2-5; D is unresolved. Trimming left V 0 bases short and J 5 bases short, with 8 bases between. The CDR3 loop spans 13 amino acids. Germline V gene data show CDR1 as SGHRS and CDR2 as YFSETQ. The CDR3 protein is CASSLEVHETQYF. CDR3 DNA sequence: TGCGCCAGCAGCTTGGAGGTCCACGAGACCCAGTACTTC.

CDR3 region: CASRKDAEGDTQYF. The CDR3 DNA sequence: TGTGCCAGCAGGAAGGATGCCGAGGGAGATACGCAGTATTTT. The chain has TRBV7-9 and TRBJ2-3; TRBD2 might be the D (5 bases). The CDR3 has 14 amino acids. V shed 6 bases and J shed 5 bases, with 15 bases lying between them. Germline CDR1 and CDR2: SEHNR and FQNEAQ (reference sequence).

This sequence joins TRBV7-2 and TRBJ1-2; D is perhaps TRBD1 (6 bases). This CDR3 is built from 14 residues. The V end was cut by 5 bases, the J end by 4 bases, with 14 bases between. Germline loops: CDR1 SGHTA, CDR2 FQGNSA. CDR3 DNA: TGTGCCAGCAGCCTTCCGGGGGGGGCCTATGGCTACACCTTC. Translation gives CASSLPGGAYGYTF.

The CDR3 here is CASSWTGESYEQYF. CDR3 nucleotides: TGCGCCAGCAGCTGGACAGGGGAATCCTACGAGCAGTACTTC. This chain joins TRBV5-1 and TRBJ2-7; 9 nucleotides line up with TRBD1. The CDR3 consists of 14 residues. From germline, CDR1 is SGHRS and CDR2 YFSETQ. V was pared by 3 bases and J by 1 base, with 2 bases of the junction left unmatched.

The J gene is TRBJ1-1, the V gene TRBV7-9; D is perhaps TRBD1 (6 bases). This CDR3 comprises 15 residues. Germline loops: CDR1 SEHNR, CDR2 FQNEAQ (reference sequence). With 5 bases removed from V and 1 base from J, the gap between germline ends came to 14 bases. The CDR3 sequence is CASSRVGQSNTEAFF. The CDR3 nucleotides are TGTGCCAGCAGCCGGGTTGGACAGTCGAACACTGAAGCTTTCTTT.

The rearrangement uses TRBV6-2 or TRBV6-3 and TRBJ2-5; D not resolved. Looked up from germline, CDR1 is MNHEY and CDR2 is SVGEGT. V was clipped by 6 bases and J by 7 bases, with 15 bases between them. This CDR3 is 13 amino acids long. The CDR3 coding sequence is TGTGCCAGCAGCTCCGACTCGGCCGGGACCCAGTACTTC. This codes for CASSSDSAGTQYF.

The rearrangement links TRBV20-1 to TRBJ2-2, with D perhaps matching TRBD1 (5 bases). Germline loops: CDR1 DFQATT, CDR2 SNEGSKA (reference sequence). V lost 1 base and J 2 bases, leaving 8 bases between the germline ends. The CDR3 has 14 amino acids. In nucleotides, the CDR3 is TGCAGTGCTAGAGCCCAGGGTAACACCGGGGAGCTGTTTTTT. This sequence encodes CSARAQGNTGELFF.

V usage is TRBV6-1 and J usage is TRBJ2-7; D is uncertain. The CDR3 covers 12 residues. CDR1 is MNHNS and CDR2 is SASEGT in the germline V gene. With 8 bases removed from V and 6 bases from J, the gap between germline ends came to 14 bases. This CDR3 reads CASLRRWTEQYF. In DNA, the CDR3 is TGTGCCAGCTTGCGACGGTGGACCGAGCAGTACTTC.

CDR3 coding DNA: TGCAGTGCTAGAGATCACAGCAACCCAGCGGGGAACACTGAAGCTTTCTTT. This translates into CSARDHSNPAGNTEAFF. The genes are TRBV20-1 and TRBJ1-1; D not certain. The length of the CDR3 is 17 residues. The V and J ends lost 0 bases and 1 base respectively, with 18 bases between them. Germline CDR1 DFQATT, CDR2 SNEGSKA (reference sequence).

V and J are TRBV29-1 and TRBJ2-7; D is perhaps TRBD1 (5 bases). The V gene's germline CDR1 is SQVTM and CDR2 ANQGSEA. The CDR3 loop spans 13 amino acids. V gave up 6 bases and J gave up 2 bases, with 14 bases separating them. Here the CDR3 DNA reads TGCAGCGTCCAGGGCCTACTAACCTACGAGCAGTACTTC. This encodes CSVQGLLTYEQYF.

The chain is built from TRBV18 and TRBJ1-1; 7 bases line up with TRBD1. V lost 4 bases and J lost 7; bases outside the gene matches: 6. Germline values: CDR1 KGHSH, CDR2 LQKENI. The CDR3 covers 13 residues. The DNA of the CDR3 is TGTGCCAGCTCACTTCAGGGGGGACGTGAAGCTTTCTTT. It yields the protein CASSLQGGREAFF.

The J gene is TRBJ2-1, the V gene TRBV9; TRBD2 aligns across 10 bases. Germline V gene lookup returns CDR1 SGDLS and CDR2 YYNGEE. Trimming took 0 bases from V and 4 from J; bases not matched to a gene: 1. The CDR3 spans 15 residues. The chain's CDR3 is CASSVELAGYNEQFF. CDR3 bases: TGTGCCAGCAGCGTAGAACTAGCGGGATACAATGAGCAGTTCTTC. The full variable domain, its missing parts supplied by reference TRBV9 and TRBJ2-1, is DSGVTQTPKHLITATGQRVTLRCSPRSGDLSVYWYQQSLDQGLQFLIQYYNGEERAKGNILERFSAQQFPDLHSELNLSSLELGDSALYFCASSVELAGYNEQFFGPGTRLTVL.

J is TRBJ1-3 and V is TRBV29-1; maybe TRBD1 (5 bases). The CDR3 sequence is 14 residues long. The V end lost 4 bases, the J end lost 3 bases, and 13 bases lay between the germline ends. Germline values: CDR1 SQVTM, CDR2 ANQGSEA. The CDR3 loop is CSVVVQGVGNTIYF. The CDR3 nucleotides read TGCAGCGTTGTGGTGCAGGGCGTTGGAAACACCATATATTTT.

For the CDR3, the DNA is TGTGCCAGCAGCTTGCCCGAGAACACCGGGGAGCTGTTTTTT. The encoded protein is CASSLPENTGELFF. The rearrangement links TRBV5-4 to TRBJ2-2; the D is unclear. The CDR3 loop spans 14 amino acids. Per germline, CDR1 SGHNT and CDR2 YYREEE (reference sequence). V lost 1 base and J lost 1, with 5 bases in between.

The rearrangement joins TRBV7-6 to TRBJ2-5; 10 nucleotides agree with TRBD2. CDR3 length equals 17 residues. Germline V lookup: CDR1 SGHVS, CDR2 FNYEAQ. V trimming: 5 bases; J trimming: 1 base; junction bases outside the gene matches: 10. CDR3 coding DNA: TGTGCCAGCAGCAAGTACCCGGGACTAGCGACCCAAGAGACCCAGTACTTC. Protein product: CASSKYPGLATQETQYF.